This is a list of T cell receptor beta chains from one sample in a study of T cell changes during pregnancy in multiple sclerosis. The assay was immunoSEQ multiplex PCR, and TCRdb's table has in-frame clones only and misses some. This table holds fewer than 110,000 clones, around 90% found once. The specimen comprised peripheral blood, sampled in the third trimester of pregnancy. The receptors were gathered from a female donor in good health, enrolled as a control in a pregnancy study. Both conserved end residues are part of each CDR3. Each record gives: CDR3 DNA, CDR3 protein, clone size, V gene, J gene, D gene. A D gene is named only where the DNA matches it firmly. Where a row states a size, it is once, few, many or the class of an expanded clone; other rows omit it.

cdr3_nt: TGTGCCACCAGCAGAGCGGGACAGGGATCCTACAATGAGCAGTTCTTC; cdr3_aa: CATSRAGQGSYNEQFF; clone_size: .; v_call: TRBV15; j_call: TRBJ2-1; d_call: TRBD1
cdr3_nt: TGCGCCAGCAACTCAGGGGATCAGTACTATGGCTACACCTTC; cdr3_aa: CASNSGDQYYGYTF; clone_size: .; v_call: TRBV10-2; j_call: TRBJ1-2; d_call: .
cdr3_nt: TGTGCCAGCAGCCCGACGGCCAGGAACGAGCAGTACTTC; cdr3_aa: CASSPTARNEQYF; clone_size: .; v_call: TRBV5-5; j_call: TRBJ2-7; d_call: .
cdr3_nt: TGTGCCAGCAGCCCCGTCAGGGTGATGAACACTGAAGCTTTCTTT; cdr3_aa: CASSPVRVMNTEAFF; clone_size: .; v_call: TRBV5-8; j_call: TRBJ1-1; d_call: .
cdr3_nt: TGCAGCGTCCATGTGCTAGCGGGGGGGCTGAACGAGCAGTACTTC; cdr3_aa: CSVHVLAGGLNEQYF; clone_size: .; v_call: TRBV29-1; j_call: TRBJ2-7; d_call: TRBD2
cdr3_nt: TGTGCCAGCAGTGACGATACAGGGGGCGCAGATACGCAGTATTTT; cdr3_aa: CASSDDTGGADTQYF; clone_size: .; v_call: TRBV6-4; j_call: TRBJ2-3; d_call: TRBD1
cdr3_nt: TGTGCCAGCAGCCCGGACAGCTGGCGGACCTACGAGCAGTACTTC; cdr3_aa: CASSPDSWRTYEQYF; clone_size: .; v_call: TRBV7-9; j_call: TRBJ2-7; d_call: .
cdr3_nt: TGTGCCAGCAGCGGGGGGTGGCAGGGGGACGAGCAGTACTTC; cdr3_aa: CASSGGWQGDEQYF; clone_size: .; v_call: TRBV5-6; j_call: TRBJ2-7; d_call: .
cdr3_nt: TGTGCCAGCAGCTGGGAGACAGGGGCCAATTCACCCCTCCACTTT; cdr3_aa: CASSWETGANSPLHF; clone_size: .; v_call: TRBV11-2; j_call: TRBJ1-6; d_call: TRBD1
cdr3_nt: TGTGCCAGCAGCAGACGCCAAGGAGGGGAAAAACTGTTTTTT; cdr3_aa: CASSRRQGGEKLFF; clone_size: .; v_call: TRBV6-5; j_call: TRBJ1-4; d_call: .
cdr3_nt: TGTGCCAGCAGTGAACAGGGCATTCGGTGGCACTTC; cdr3_aa: CASSEQGIRWHF; clone_size: .; v_call: TRBV25-1; j_call: TRBJ2-5; d_call: .
cdr3_nt: TGTGCCAGCGGGGGACAGGGGGTTGAGGACTATGGCTACACCTTC; cdr3_aa: CASGGQGVEDYGYTF; clone_size: .; v_call: TRBV25-1; j_call: TRBJ1-2; d_call: TRBD1
cdr3_nt: TGTGCCAGCAGTTTTGACAGACCGCGAAAACTGTTTTTT; cdr3_aa: CASSFDRPRKLFF; clone_size: .; v_call: TRBV27; j_call: TRBJ1-4; d_call: .
cdr3_nt: TGCAGCGTTGAAGTCGGGGGACCAGATACGCAGTATTTT; cdr3_aa: CSVEVGGPDTQYF; clone_size: .; v_call: TRBV29-1; j_call: TRBJ2-3; d_call: .
cdr3_nt: TGTGCCAGCAGCTTGGCGTGGGGACAGAGGGAGAATAACTATGGCTACACCTTC; cdr3_aa: CASSLAWGQRENNYGYTF; clone_size: .; v_call: TRBV5-4; j_call: TRBJ1-2; d_call: TRBD1
cdr3_nt: TGTGCCACCAGCTACCGAAACAGGGGATCTGAAGCTTTCTTT; cdr3_aa: CATSYRNRGSEAFF; clone_size: .; v_call: TRBV15; j_call: TRBJ1-1; d_call: TRBD1
cdr3_nt: TGCAGCGTTGGGACAGGGTATGGCTATGGCTACACCTTC; cdr3_aa: CSVGTGYGYGYTF; clone_size: .; v_call: TRBV29-1; j_call: TRBJ1-2; d_call: TRBD1
cdr3_nt: TGTGCCATCAAGGGGGGGAAGGGATTGAACACTGAAGCTTTCTTT; cdr3_aa: CAIKGGKGLNTEAFF; clone_size: few; v_call: TRBV10-3; j_call: TRBJ1-1; d_call: .
cdr3_nt: TGCGCCAGCAGCCGGTCCAATAGAGGGGGAAACTATGGCTACACCTTC; cdr3_aa: CASSRSNRGGNYGYTF; clone_size: .; v_call: TRBV4-3; j_call: TRBJ1-2; d_call: .
cdr3_nt: TGTGCCAGCAGCCCGGGGGTTCTCAGCACAGATACGCAGTATTTT; cdr3_aa: CASSPGVLSTDTQYF; clone_size: .; v_call: TRBV9; j_call: TRBJ2-3; d_call: .
cdr3_nt: TGTGCCAGCAGCCAAGAGATCTCGGGGGGAGCTTTCTTT; cdr3_aa: CASSQEISGGAFF; clone_size: few; v_call: TRBV4-2; j_call: TRBJ1-1; d_call: .
cdr3_nt: TGTGCCATTTCACAGGGGGCCTACGACAAAAACATTCAGTACTTC; cdr3_aa: CAISQGAYDKNIQYF; clone_size: .; v_call: TRBV10-3; j_call: TRBJ2-4; d_call: TRBD1
cdr3_nt: TGCGCCAGCAGCCAAGAGGGGACAGGAGGAGACTATGGCTACACCTTC; cdr3_aa: CASSQEGTGGDYGYTF; clone_size: .; v_call: TRBV4-1; j_call: TRBJ1-2; d_call: TRBD1
cdr3_nt: TGTGCCAGCAGTTACGAAAGAGGAGGTTATGGCTACACCTTC; cdr3_aa: CASSYERGGYGYTF; clone_size: .; v_call: TRBV6-5; j_call: TRBJ1-2; d_call: .
cdr3_nt: TGTGCCAGCAGCTCGACAGGGGGCCATCAGCCCCAGCATTTT; cdr3_aa: CASSSTGGHQPQHF; clone_size: .; v_call: TRBV7-2; j_call: TRBJ1-5; d_call: TRBD1
cdr3_nt: TGTGCCAGCAGCTTGGACAGGGGGGACACTGAAGCTTTCTTT; cdr3_aa: CASSLDRGDTEAFF; clone_size: .; v_call: TRBV7-3; j_call: TRBJ1-1; d_call: TRBD1
cdr3_nt: TGTGCCAGCAGCGCGACAGAGATGAACACTGAAGCTTTCTTT; cdr3_aa: CASSATEMNTEAFF; clone_size: .; v_call: TRBV5-6; j_call: TRBJ1-1; d_call: .
cdr3_nt: TGTGCCAGCAGCCCATTCGCGGGGGGGTACGAGCAGTACTTC; cdr3_aa: CASSPFAGGYEQYF; clone_size: .; v_call: TRBV7-9; j_call: TRBJ2-7; d_call: TRBD2
cdr3_nt: TGTGCCAGCAGCTTCCGGGATTCCACAGATACGCAGTATTTT; cdr3_aa: CASSFRDSTDTQYF; clone_size: .; v_call: TRBV7-3; j_call: TRBJ2-3; d_call: .
cdr3_nt: TGTGCCTGGCTACATCGAGGGGGGCAGTTCTTC; cdr3_aa: CAWLHRGGQFF; clone_size: few; v_call: TRBV30; j_call: TRBJ2-1; d_call: .
cdr3_nt: TGCGCCAGCAGCTCCGGGGGGAAAAACACCGGGGAGCTGTTTTTT; cdr3_aa: CASSSGGKNTGELFF; clone_size: .; v_call: TRBV5-1; j_call: TRBJ2-2; d_call: TRBD2
cdr3_nt: TGTGCCAGCAGCCCGACAGGGGGCAGCTACGAGCAGTACTTC; cdr3_aa: CASSPTGGSYEQYF; clone_size: .; v_call: TRBV7-2; j_call: TRBJ2-7; d_call: TRBD1
cdr3_nt: TGTGCCAGTACCTCTGGGGGGACCTATGGCTACACCTTC; cdr3_aa: CASTSGGTYGYTF; clone_size: .; v_call: TRBV19; j_call: TRBJ1-2; d_call: .
cdr3_nt: TGTGCCAGCAGTGAATCGAGGACAGGCTACACCTTC; cdr3_aa: CASSESRTGYTF; clone_size: .; v_call: TRBV25-1; j_call: TRBJ1-2; d_call: .
cdr3_nt: TGTGCCAGCAGACCAATCTTAGAAGAGACCCAGTACTTC; cdr3_aa: CASRPILEETQYF; clone_size: .; v_call: TRBV6-5; j_call: TRBJ2-5; d_call: .
cdr3_nt: TGTGCCAGCAGTTACTCACAGATGAACACTGAAGCTTTCTTT; cdr3_aa: CASSYSQMNTEAFF; clone_size: .; v_call: TRBV6-5; j_call: TRBJ1-1; d_call: .
cdr3_nt: TGTGCCAGCAGTTGGGGGGACGGAGATCGCACAGATACGCAGTATTTT; cdr3_aa: CASSWGDGDRTDTQYF; clone_size: .; v_call: TRBV27; j_call: TRBJ2-3; d_call: .
cdr3_nt: TGTGCCAGCAGCCCAGGGACAGGGATCTTCTACGAGCAGTACTTC; cdr3_aa: CASSPGTGIFYEQYF; clone_size: .; v_call: TRBV5-4; j_call: TRBJ2-7; d_call: TRBD1
cdr3_nt: TGTGCCAGCAGTGAAACAGGGCGTGAGACCCAGTACTTC; cdr3_aa: CASSETGRETQYF; clone_size: .; v_call: TRBV6-1; j_call: TRBJ2-5; d_call: .